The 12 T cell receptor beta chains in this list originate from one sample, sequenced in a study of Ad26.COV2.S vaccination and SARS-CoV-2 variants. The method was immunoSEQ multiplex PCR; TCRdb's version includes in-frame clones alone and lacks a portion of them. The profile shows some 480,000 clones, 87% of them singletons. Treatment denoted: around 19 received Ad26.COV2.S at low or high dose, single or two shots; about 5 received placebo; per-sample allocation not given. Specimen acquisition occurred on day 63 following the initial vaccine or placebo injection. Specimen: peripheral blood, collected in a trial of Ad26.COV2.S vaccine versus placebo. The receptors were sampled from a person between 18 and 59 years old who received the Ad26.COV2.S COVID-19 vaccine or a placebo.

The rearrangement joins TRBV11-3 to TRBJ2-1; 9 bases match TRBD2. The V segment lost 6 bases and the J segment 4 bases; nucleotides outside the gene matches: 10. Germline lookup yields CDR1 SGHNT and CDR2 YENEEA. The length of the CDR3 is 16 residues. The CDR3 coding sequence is TGTGCCAGCAGTAATGCGGGAGGGCCAGGTTACAATGAGCAGTTCTTC. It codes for CASSNAGGPGYNEQFF.

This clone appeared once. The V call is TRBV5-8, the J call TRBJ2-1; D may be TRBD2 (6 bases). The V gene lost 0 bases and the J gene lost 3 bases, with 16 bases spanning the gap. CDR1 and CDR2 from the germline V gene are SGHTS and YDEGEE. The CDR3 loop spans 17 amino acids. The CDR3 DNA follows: TGTGCCAGCAGCTTGGCGGGAGTCCTCAATCTCTACAATGAGCAGTTCTTC. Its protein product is CASSLAGVLNLYNEQFF.

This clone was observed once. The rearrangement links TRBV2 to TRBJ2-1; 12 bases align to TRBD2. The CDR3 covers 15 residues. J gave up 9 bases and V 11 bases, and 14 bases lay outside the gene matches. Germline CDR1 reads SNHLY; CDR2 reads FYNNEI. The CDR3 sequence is CASADNLAGGTEQFF. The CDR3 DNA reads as TGTGCCTCAGCGGACAATCTAGCGGGAGGGACTGAGCAGTTCTTC.

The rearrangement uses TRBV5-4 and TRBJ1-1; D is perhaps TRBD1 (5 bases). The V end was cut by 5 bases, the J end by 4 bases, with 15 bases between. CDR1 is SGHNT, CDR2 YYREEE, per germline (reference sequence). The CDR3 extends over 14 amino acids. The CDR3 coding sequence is TGTGCCAGCAGTAACCCCAGAGGGGCCACTGAAGCTTTCTTT. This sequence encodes CASSNPRGATEAFF.

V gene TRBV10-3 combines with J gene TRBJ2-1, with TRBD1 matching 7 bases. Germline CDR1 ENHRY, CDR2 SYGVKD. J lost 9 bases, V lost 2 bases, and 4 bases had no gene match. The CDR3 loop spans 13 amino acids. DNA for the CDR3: TGTGCCATCAGTGAGGGACAGGCCAGTGAGCAGTTCTTC. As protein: CAISEGQASEQFF.

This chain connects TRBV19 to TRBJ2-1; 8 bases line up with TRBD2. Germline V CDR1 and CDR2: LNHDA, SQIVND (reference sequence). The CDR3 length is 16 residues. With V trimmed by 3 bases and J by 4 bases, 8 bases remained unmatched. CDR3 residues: CASSIFKAGAYNEQFF. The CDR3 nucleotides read TGTGCCAGTAGTATCTTTAAAGCGGGAGCTTACAATGAGCAGTTCTTC.

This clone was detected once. The CDR3 is CASSLYTSGPRGQFF. Written as DNA, the CDR3 is TGTGCCAGCAGCTTATACACTAGCGGGCCCCGAGGGCAGTTCTTC. The chain links TRBV11-2 to TRBJ2-1; TRBD2 aligns across 9 bases. The V segment lost 2 bases and the J segment 12 bases; nucleotides outside the gene matches: 11. The CDR3 extends over 15 amino acids. Germline V gives CDR1 SGHAT, CDR2 FQNNGV.

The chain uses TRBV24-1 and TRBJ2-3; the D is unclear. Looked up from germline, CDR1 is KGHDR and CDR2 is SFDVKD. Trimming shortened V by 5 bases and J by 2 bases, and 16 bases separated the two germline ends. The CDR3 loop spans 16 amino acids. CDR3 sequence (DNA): TGTGCCACCAGTGCCCTCGAGCCTATAATCACAGATACGCAGTATTTT. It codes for CATSALEPIITDTQYF.

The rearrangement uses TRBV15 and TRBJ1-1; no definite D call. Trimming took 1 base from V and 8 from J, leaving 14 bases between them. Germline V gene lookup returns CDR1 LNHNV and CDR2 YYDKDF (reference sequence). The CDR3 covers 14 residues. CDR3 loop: CATSRGVTAAEAFF. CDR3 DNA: TGTGCCACCAGCAGAGGCGTAACGGCAGCCGAAGCTTTCTTT.

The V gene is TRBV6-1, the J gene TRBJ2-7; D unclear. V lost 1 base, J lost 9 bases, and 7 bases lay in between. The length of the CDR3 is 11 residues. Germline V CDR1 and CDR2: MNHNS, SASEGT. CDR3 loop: CASSEGLGQYF. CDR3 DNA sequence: TGTGCCAGCAGTGAAGGTCTCGGGCAGTACTTC.

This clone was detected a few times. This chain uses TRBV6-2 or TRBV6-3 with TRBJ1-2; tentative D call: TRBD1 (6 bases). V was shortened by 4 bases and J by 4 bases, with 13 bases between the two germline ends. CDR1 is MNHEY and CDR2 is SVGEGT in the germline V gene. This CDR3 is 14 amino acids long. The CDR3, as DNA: TGTGCCAGCAGTTCGACAGGTCCAAGCTATGGCTACACCTTC. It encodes CASSSTGPSYGYTF.

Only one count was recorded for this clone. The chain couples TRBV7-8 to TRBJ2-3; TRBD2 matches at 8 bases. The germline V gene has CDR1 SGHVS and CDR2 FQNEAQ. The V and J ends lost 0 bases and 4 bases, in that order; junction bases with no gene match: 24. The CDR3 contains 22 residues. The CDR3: CASSLARFPAAAGGRLADTQYF. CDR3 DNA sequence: TGTGCCAGCAGCTTAGCGCGGTTCCCCGCAGCCGCGGGCGGGAGGCTCGCAGATACGCAGTATTTT.